This entry is about one T cell receptor beta chain. This clonotype was recorded a few times. It has no known antigen specificity. At one end, the junction sequence differs from germline, possibly due to a read error. The source of the sample is a study of CD8 T cells in ankylosing spondylitis (dated by TCRdb to between 2016 and 2019). A note on the overall study: The study set out to find disease-linked TCR variants by profiling T cell receptor beta repertoires in ankylosing spondylitis patients and healthy donors. The full study cohort comprised around 23 ankylosing spondylitis patients and approximately 100 healthy donors. Peripheral blood samples were taken, and synovial fluid was additionally collected from ankylosing spondylitis patients. Study-level results and caveats: The disease-linked clones were reported as significantly enriched in matched synovial fluid samples from ankylosing spondylitis patients. Some TCR beta motif variants had previously been reported in synovial fluid and blood of reactive arthritis patients, which suggested common disease-initiation mechanisms. The disease-linked clones showed a CD8+ phenotype and occurred at relatively low frequencies in peripheral blood. A TCR beta motif of about 8 highly homologous amino acid variants appeared characteristic of blood from ankylosing spondylitis patients.

The cysteine opens and the phenylalanine closes a CDR3 of 20 amino acids. The entry retains the CDR3 DNA only, 60 bases that are in frame from base 1. The germline V gene yields MDHEN for CDR1 and SYDVKM for CDR2. Data came from an Illumina HiSeq 2500. Quantitative 5'-RACE with molecular barcodes was the method used to prepare the TCR beta libraries. The authors' pipeline ran thus. Disease-linked TCR variants were identified with a new computational method built on a probabilistic model of VDJ rearrangement. TCRdb reprocessing: public reads trimmed at Q25 with fastp, clones called with MiXCR, in-frame beta chains kept. Rows with one shared CDR3 protein collapse into an entry with the most common genes and DNA. Clone size and V and J calls follow TCRdb, not the original study. Within this sample are about 400,000 distinct CDR3 sequences, with 20% to 25% of them counted one time only. The top ten hold around 13% of the sample.

The V and J genes are TRBV28 and TRBJ2-7, with a weak D call of TRBD1 (6 bases match). Sequenced input: blood, either unsorted or a sorted T cell fraction (not recorded which). The source is a male donor with ankylosing spondylitis or in good health (not recorded which). The CDR3 corresponds to CASSSGQIWVSTRYRITPNF. DNA sequence: TGTGCCAGCAGTTCTGGACAGATTTGGGTTTCGACTCGCTACCGGATCACCCCCAACTTC.